What follows are 30 T cell receptor beta chains derived from one specimen sequenced in a study of cytomegalovirus exposure and HLA in healthy donors. Primers included in the PCR were 60 Vbeta and 13 Jbeta primers. Repertoires were generated with immunoSEQ multiplex PCR, while TCRdb's copy carries only in-frame clones and drops some. The sample lists about 64,000 clones, around 77% seen once, with approximately 5.4% in the top ten. Sequences were obtained from PBMCs. The receptors derive from a male donor in good health and CMV-seropositive.

The gene calls are TRBV7-2 and TRBJ2-5; TRBD1 matches 7 bases. The germline V gene has CDR1 SGHTA and CDR2 FQGNSA. With 5 bases clipped from V and 2 bases from J, the junction kept 5 bases outside the gene matches. The CDR3 loop spans 14 amino acids. The CDR3 coding sequence is TGTGCCAGCAGCCGAGGGGACAGACAAGAGACCCAGTACTTC. Translating it yields CASSRGDRQETQYF.

V and J are TRBV4-1 and TRBJ2-1; 10 nucleotides match TRBD2. Germline lookup yields CDR1 MGHRA and CDR2 YSYEKL. The CDR3 is made up of 16 amino acids. With 0 bases clipped from V and 8 bases from J, the junction kept 7 bases outside the gene matches. CDR3 nucleotides: TGCGCCAGCAGCCAAGAAAGAGCGGGGGGGCCCCATGAGCAGTTCTTC. It encodes CASSQERAGGPHEQFF.

In its sample, this clone was seen a few times. The CDR3 sequence is CASSLGLGTGGGGYTF. For the CDR3, the DNA is TGTGCCAGCAGTTTGGGCCTCGGGACAGGGGGCGGTGGCTACACCTTC. J is TRBJ1-2 and V is TRBV28; 12 bases map to TRBD1. In germline, CDR1 is MDHEN, CDR2 SYDVKM. CDR3 size: 16 residues. Trimming took 3 bases from V and 7 from J; bases not matched to a gene: 9.

This sequence joins TRBV11-2 and TRBJ2-7, with 8 bases that match TRBD1. This CDR3 contains 15 residues. CDR1 is SGHAT and CDR2 is FQNNGV in the germline V gene. The ends lost 4 bases at V and 5 bases at J; junction bases unmatched: 10. CDR3 DNA sequence: TGTGCCAGCAGCTCCCGGACAGGGAAAGTCGACGAGCAGTACTTC. This sequence encodes CASSSRTGKVDEQYF.

The J gene is TRBJ1-2, the V gene TRBV2; the D is unclear. V was clipped by 3 bases and J by 2 bases, with 16 bases between them. This CDR3 is built from 16 residues. Germline-derived CDR1 and CDR2 are SNHLY and FYNNEI. The CDR3 region has the DNA TGTGCCAGCAGTGATAATCAAGCGAGGGCCAACTATGGCTACACCTTC. Translating it yields CASSDNQARANYGYTF.

V gene TRBV19 combines with J gene TRBJ1-1, with D perhaps TRBD1 (6 bases). CDR3 size: 13 residues. Trimming removed 7 bases from V and 5 bases from J, with 14 bases in between. Germline V lookup: CDR1 LNHDA, CDR2 SQIVND (reference sequence). The CDR3 protein is CASIRGRGTEAFF. CDR3 DNA sequence: TGTGCCAGTATCAGGGGAAGGGGAACTGAAGCTTTCTTT.

The DNA for the CDR3 is TGTGCCAGCAGCTCAACAGACTACGAGCAGTACTTC. Amino acid sequence: CASSSTDYEQYF. J is TRBJ2-7 and V is TRBV11-3; D uncertain. This CDR3 region has 12 residues. The V gene lost 4 bases and the J gene lost 3 bases, with 7 bases spanning the gap. CDR1 and CDR2 from the germline V gene are SGHNT and YENEEA.

The J gene is TRBJ1-1, the V gene TRBV7-6; D is unclear. The CDR3 consists of 12 residues. The V gene's germline CDR1 is SGHVS and CDR2 FNYEAQ. The V end lost 3 bases, the J end lost 1 base, and 3 bases lay between the germline ends. The DNA for the CDR3 is TGTGCCAGCAGCTTCAGGAACACTGAAGCTTTCTTT. Protein: CASSFRNTEAFF.

V gene TRBV7-8 combines with J gene TRBJ2-7; 7 bases map to TRBD2. V trimming: 6 bases; J trimming: 1 base; junction bases outside the gene matches: 12. CDR1 SGHVS and CDR2 FQNEAQ come from the germline V gene. The CDR3 consists of 16 residues. The CDR3 sequence: CASSWPRAGVSYEQYF. The CDR3 coding sequence is TGTGCCAGCAGTTGGCCCAGGGCGGGGGTTTCCTACGAGCAGTACTTC.

The chain is built from TRBV4-2 and TRBJ2-7; 9 bases map to TRBD1. Germline values: CDR1 LGHNA, CDR2 YNFKEQ. V was pared by 4 bases and J by 8 bases, with 9 bases of the junction left unmatched. The length of the CDR3 is 14 residues. CDR3 loop: CASSPPGQGKQQYF. Here the CDR3 DNA reads TGTGCCAGCAGCCCCCCGGGACAGGGTAAACAGCAGTACTTC.

This clone was counted between two and nine times. V gene TRBV5-1 combines with J gene TRBJ2-5; D gene ambiguous. Germline-derived CDR1 and CDR2 are SGHRS and YFSETQ. The CDR3 length is 15 residues. V lost 6 bases and J 5 bases, leaving 20 bases between the germline ends. The CDR3 loop reads CASNPQNSLEETQYF. CDR3 sequence (DNA): TGCGCCAGCAACCCCCAGAACTCCCTGGAGGAGACCCAGTACTTC.

The chain has TRBV5-6 and TRBJ1-2, with 7 positions matching TRBD1. Germline V CDR1 and CDR2: SGHDT, YYEEEE. After removal of 4 bases from V and 4 bases from J, the junction contained 7 bases not matched to a gene. The CDR3 is 14 amino acids. CDR3 region: CASSPGQALYGYTF. The CDR3 nucleotides are TGTGCCAGCAGCCCCGGACAGGCGCTCTATGGCTACACCTTC.

J is TRBJ2-1 and V is TRBV19; a possible D gene is TRBD2 (5 bases). Trimming took off 4 bases at V and 8 bases at J, with 12 bases between the two ends. Germline CDR1 is LNHDA and CDR2 is SQIVND (reference sequence). This CDR3 has 13 residues. The CDR3 protein is CASSTFGGDEQFF. The CDR3 DNA sequence: TGTGCCAGTAGTACCTTTGGAGGTGATGAGCAGTTCTTC.

The J gene is TRBJ1-4, the V gene TRBV28; 8 bases map to TRBD1. With 4 bases clipped from V and 8 bases from J, the junction kept 18 bases outside the gene matches. This CDR3 has 18 residues. Germline V gene lookup returns CDR1 MDHEN and CDR2 SYDVKM. The CDR3: CASSSSSQGGISREKLFF. The CDR3 nucleotides read TGTGCCAGCAGTTCATCGTCACAGGGGGGGATTAGTCGGGAAAAACTGTTTTTT.

J is TRBJ2-3 and V is TRBV29-1, with 7 bases identical to TRBD1. V trimming: 7 bases; J trimming: 2 bases; junction bases outside the gene matches: 6. CDR1 is SQVTM and CDR2 is ANQGSEA in the germline V gene. The CDR3 consists of 13 residues. The CDR3 DNA reads TGCAGCGGAGACACAGGGGTCACAGATACGCAGTATTTT. Protein product: CSGDTGVTDTQYF.

The V gene is TRBV7-9, the J gene TRBJ1-1; D may be TRBD1 (6 bases). The CDR3 covers 15 residues. Trimming left V 3 bases short and J 4 bases short, with 15 bases between. CDR1 and CDR2 (germline): SEHNR, FQNEAQ (reference sequence). The DNA of the CDR3 is TGTGCCAGCAGCTTTAGGAAGGGGGTGTCCACTGAAGCTTTCTTT. Its protein product is CASSFRKGVSTEAFF.

This clone has more than one count but fewer than ten. The chain links TRBV29-1 to TRBJ2-2; 7 bases line up with TRBD2. Germline-derived CDR1 and CDR2 are SQVTM and ANQGSEA. Germline trimming cut 1 base from V and 8 bases from J; bases unmatched to any gene: 10. The CDR3 contains 15 residues. In nucleotides, the CDR3 is TGCAGCGTTGAAGTGGGGGACTACCTGACGGGGGAGCTGTTTTTT. Residues: CSVEVGDYLTGELFF.

The chain combines TRBV13 with TRBJ1-4, with 7 bases identical to TRBD1. CDR3 size: 15 residues. Germline V lookup: CDR1 PRHDT, CDR2 FYEKMQ (reference sequence). V gave up 5 bases and J gave up 4 bases; unmatched junction bases: 7. This CDR3 reads CASSVVGTDNEKLFF. Here the CDR3 DNA reads TGTGCCAGCAGCGTTGTTGGGACAGATAATGAAAAACTGTTTTTT.

A single count supports this clone. The chain employs TRBV29-1 and TRBJ2-5; the D gene is possibly TRBD2 (5 bases). Trimming stripped 5 bases from V and 3 bases from J, with 16 bases between. This CDR3 contains 14 residues. Germline CDR1 reads SQVTM; CDR2 reads ANQGSEA. Written as DNA, the CDR3 is TGCAGCGTTTATAGTTGGGAGAGTAAAGAGACCCAGTACTTC. The encoded protein is CSVYSWESKETQYF.

CDR3 in amino acids: CASSQERGWAKTQYF. The DNA of the CDR3 is TGCGCCAGCAGCCAAGAAAGGGGATGGGCGAAGACCCAGTACTTC. The chain recombines TRBV4-3 with TRBJ2-5; D might be TRBD1 (5 bases). The V and J ends lost 0 bases and 6 bases respectively, with 14 bases between them. CDR3 size: 15 residues. Germline V gene data show CDR1 as LGHNA and CDR2 as YSLEER.

V gene TRBV5-1 combines with J gene TRBJ2-1; 10 nucleotides match TRBD2. Germline V gene sequence: CDR1 SGHRS, CDR2 YFSETQ. This CDR3 contains 17 residues. Losses at the gene ends were 3 bases for V and 8 bases for J; bases not matched to a gene: 14. CDR3 loop: CASSSGGSGGPRDEQFF. Here the CDR3 DNA reads TGCGCCAGCAGCTCGGGGGGTAGCGGGGGGCCAAGGGATGAGCAGTTCTTC.

The chain recombines TRBV6-6 with TRBJ1-1; the D gene is possibly TRBD1 (6 bases). Trimming left V 7 bases short and J 3 bases short, with 18 bases between. Germline CDR1 MNHNY, CDR2 SVGAGI (reference sequence). CDR3 length: 15 amino acids. The CDR3 protein is CASTPRTGRDTEAFF. In DNA, the CDR3 is TGTGCCAGCACCCCTCGAACAGGGAGGGACACTGAAGCTTTCTTT.

The CDR3 coding sequence is TGCGCCAGCAGCTTGTGGGGGGGCGACAACTATGGCTACACCTTC. The encoded protein is CASSLWGGDNYGYTF. This chain links TRBV5-1 with TRBJ1-2, with D maybe TRBD1 (6 bases). V shed 1 base and J shed 2 bases, with 12 bases lying between them. The CDR3 loop spans 15 amino acids. CDR1 is SGHRS and CDR2 is YFSETQ in the germline V gene.

The chain's CDR3 is CASSSGTDYSRIMNTEAFF. CDR3 nucleotides: TGTGCCAGCAGTTCCGGGACAGATTACTCCAGAATCATGAACACTGAAGCTTTCTTT. V gene TRBV27 combines with J gene TRBJ1-1, with 7 bases lining up with TRBD1. CDR1 MNHEY and CDR2 SMNVEV come from the germline V gene (reference sequence). The CDR3 is made up of 19 amino acids. The trim removed 4 bases at V and 0 bases at J, leaving 17 bases unmatched.

The gene calls are TRBV7-9 and TRBJ1-4, with a weak D call TRBD1 (5 bases). This CDR3 has 15 amino acids. V was cut by 5 bases and J by 7 bases, with 17 bases left in between. Germline CDR1 and CDR2: SEHNR and FQNEAQ (reference sequence). The CDR3 loop reads CASSLRGAGLEKLFF. In DNA form, the CDR3 reads TGTGCCAGCAGCCTAAGGGGAGCGGGGCTTGAAAAACTGTTTTTT.

The V and J genes are TRBV4-2 and TRBJ2-2; 9 nucleotides line up with TRBD2. J was trimmed by 0 bases and V by 1 base; bases with no gene match: 15. The CDR3 totals 21 residues. CDR1 and CDR2 (germline): LGHNA, YNFKEQ. In nucleotides, the CDR3 is TGTGCCAGCAGCCAAGTAGTTACGGCTAGCGGGGTTTCATCGAACACCGGGGAGCTGTTTTTT. This gives the protein CASSQVVTASGVSSNTGELFF.

J is TRBJ2-1 and V is TRBV6-4, with D possibly being TRBD2 (5 bases). This CDR3 region has 13 residues. Germline V gene lookup returns CDR1 MRHNA and CDR2 SNTAGT. Trimming left V 1 base short and J 8 bases short, with 9 bases between. The CDR3 DNA is TGTGCCAGCAGTGACTATGCGGGCGATGAGCAGTTCTTC. As protein: CASSDYAGDEQFF.

The table lists this clone with a few counts. This rearrangement joins TRBV7-9 to TRBJ1-5; 9 bases map to TRBD1. Germline lookup yields CDR1 SEHNR and CDR2 FQNEAQ (reference sequence). The CDR3 runs to 15 residues. With V trimmed by 5 bases and J by 2 bases, 4 bases remained unmatched. The CDR3 DNA sequence: TGTGCCAGCAGCCGGGACAGGGCTGGCAATCAGCCCCAGCATTTT. It encodes CASSRDRAGNQPQHF.

V and J are TRBV5-1 and TRBJ2-2, with TRBD1 identical over 7 bases. In germline, CDR1 is SGHRS, CDR2 YFSETQ. The CDR3 has 15 residues. Trimming cost V 7 bases and J 3 bases; bases outside gene matches: 9. The CDR3 protein is CASRQYRGYTGELFF. The CDR3 nucleotides read TGCGCCAGCCGCCAATACAGGGGATACACCGGGGAGCTGTTTTTT.

The chain is built from TRBV2 and TRBJ2-5, with a tentative D call TRBD2 (6 bases). CDR3 size: 14 residues. In germline, CDR1 is SNHLY, CDR2 FYNNEI. The germline V and J ends were trimmed by 7 bases and 4 bases, with 16 bases remaining between them. DNA of the CDR3: TGTGCCAGCATAAAATCGCCGGGGGTAGAGACCCAGTACTTC. This gives the protein CASIKSPGVETQYF.